This is a list of T cell receptor beta chains from one sample in a study of OX40 agonist ivuxolimab in advanced cancers. Assay: immunoSEQ multiplex PCR; the TCRdb copy retains only in-frame clones and omits some. The sample records tens of thousands of clones, more than 70% being singletons. Sequencing used CD4+ or CD8+ T cells sorted from blood, obtained in a trial of the OX40 agonist ivuxolimab. All receptors come from an adult with an advanced solid tumor such as melanoma, head and neck, liver or kidney cancer. Each CDR3 is given with its conserved first and last residue. The D gene is left open where the match is weak. Only some rows state a clone size, as once, few, many or a class for expanded clones.

abundance: -
v_gene: TRBV5-4
d_gene: -
j_gene: TRBJ2-5
CDR3nt: TGTGCCAGCAGCTTGTTCGCTGGAGAGACCCAGTACTTC
CDR3aa: CASSLFAGETQYF

abundance: few
v_gene: TRBV19
d_gene: TRBD1
j_gene: TRBJ2-2
CDR3nt: TGTGCCAGTAGGGGCACAGGGGCTACCGGGGAGCTGTTTTTT
CDR3aa: CASRGTGATGELFF

abundance: -
v_gene: TRBV5-1
d_gene: -
j_gene: TRBJ1-3
CDR3nt: TGCGCCAGCAGCTCCGGGGCAGACAGTGGAAACACCATATATTTT
CDR3aa: CASSSGADSGNTIYF

abundance: -
v_gene: TRBV28
d_gene: -
j_gene: TRBJ2-1
CDR3nt: TGTGCCACCCAGTTTGGGGTGAGAGGCCGACGGGGTGAGCAGTTCTTC
CDR3aa: CATQFGVRGRRGEQFF

abundance: -
v_gene: TRBV5-1
d_gene: -
j_gene: TRBJ2-7
CDR3nt: TGCGCCAGCAAAGTGGGGGACGCCTACGAGCAGTACTTC
CDR3aa: CASKVGDAYEQYF

abundance: -
v_gene: TRBV19
d_gene: -
j_gene: TRBJ2-7
CDR3nt: TGTGCCAGTAGTATAGATTCCCAGAGCTCCTACGAGCAGTACTTC
CDR3aa: CASSIDSQSSYEQYF

abundance: -
v_gene: TRBV11-2
d_gene: -
j_gene: TRBJ2-5
CDR3nt: TGTGCCAGCAGCCCCCGGGCCTGGGAGACCCAGTACTTC
CDR3aa: CASSPRAWETQYF

abundance: -
v_gene: TRBV5-1
d_gene: -
j_gene: TRBJ2-5
CDR3nt: TGCGCCAGCAGCCCGCGCACCGGGACACTACAAGAGACCCAGTACTTC
CDR3aa: CASSPRTGTLQETQYF

abundance: -
v_gene: TRBV2
d_gene: -
j_gene: TRBJ2-3
CDR3nt: TGTGCCAGCGGTCAGACCCCGGGAGATACGCAGTATTTT
CDR3aa: CASGQTPGDTQYF

abundance: -
v_gene: TRBV4-1
d_gene: -
j_gene: TRBJ1-1
CDR3nt: TGCGCCAGCAGCCAAGAGAGGACGCAGGAGAAAAACACTGAAGCTTTCTTT
CDR3aa: CASSQERTQEKNTEAFF

abundance: -
v_gene: TRBV6-5
d_gene: TRBD1
j_gene: TRBJ2-7
CDR3nt: TGTGCCAGCAGCAGACAGGGTGGGGCCCACGAGCAGTACTTC
CDR3aa: CASSRQGGAHEQYF

abundance: -
v_gene: TRBV5-1
d_gene: -
j_gene: TRBJ1-2
CDR3nt: TGCGCCAGCAGCTTGACAGGAGGGTCCTATGGCTACACCTTC
CDR3aa: CASSLTGGSYGYTF

abundance: once
v_gene: TRBV5-1
d_gene: -
j_gene: TRBJ1-1
CDR3nt: TGCGCCAGCAGCCCCGGACAGAGACCTAGTAACACTGAAGCTTTCTTT
CDR3aa: CASSPGQRPSNTEAFF

abundance: medium-sized
v_gene: TRBV2
d_gene: TRBD1
j_gene: TRBJ1-1
CDR3nt: TGTGCCAGCAGTTTGGGACAGGCTACAACTGAAGCTTTCTTT
CDR3aa: CASSLGQATTEAFF

abundance: -
v_gene: TRBV11-3
d_gene: -
j_gene: TRBJ2-1
CDR3nt: TGTGCCAGCAGCTTAAACCCGGGGAATGAGCAGTTCTTC
CDR3aa: CASSLNPGNEQFF

abundance: -
v_gene: TRBV9
d_gene: -
j_gene: TRBJ1-1
CDR3nt: TGTGCCAGCAGCGTAGAAGGGGGCACTGAAGCTTTCTTT
CDR3aa: CASSVEGGTEAFF

abundance: -
v_gene: TRBV7-9
d_gene: -
j_gene: TRBJ1-4
CDR3nt: TGTGCCAGCAGCTTAGCTGGGGGCAGGGAAAAACTGTTTTTT
CDR3aa: CASSLAGGREKLFF

abundance: -
v_gene: TRBV7-9
d_gene: -
j_gene: TRBJ1-5
CDR3nt: TGTGCCAGCAGCTCTTCAGCAGGGTTTTTGCATTTT
CDR3aa: CASSSSAGFLHF

abundance: -
v_gene: TRBV7-8
d_gene: TRBD1
j_gene: TRBJ1-2
CDR3nt: TGTGCCAGCAGCCCCACCCAGGGACAGGATCTAACCTATGGCTACACCTTC
CDR3aa: CASSPTQGQDLTYGYTF

abundance: -
v_gene: TRBV2
d_gene: -
j_gene: TRBJ2-5
CDR3nt: TGTGCCAGCAGTGTAAGGCAGAATTTGGGCGAGACCCAGTACTTC
CDR3aa: CASSVRQNLGETQYF

abundance: -
v_gene: TRBV5-5
d_gene: TRBD1
j_gene: TRBJ1-4
CDR3nt: TGTGCCAGCAGCAGTAGGACAGGGTTTTCTGAAAAACTGTTTTTT
CDR3aa: CASSSRTGFSEKLFF

abundance: -
v_gene: TRBV10-3
d_gene: -
j_gene: TRBJ2-5
CDR3nt: TGTGCCATCAGTGAAAGGGTTCGCGGGACCCAGTACTTC
CDR3aa: CAISERVRGTQYF

abundance: -
v_gene: TRBV28
d_gene: -
j_gene: TRBJ2-3
CDR3nt: TGTGCCAGCAGTGGGGGGGGCCGTCCAGATACGCAGTATTTT
CDR3aa: CASSGGGRPDTQYF

abundance: -
v_gene: TRBV7-9
d_gene: -
j_gene: TRBJ1-1
CDR3nt: TGTGCCAGCAGCTTAAAATGGAACACTGAAGCTTTCTTT
CDR3aa: CASSLKWNTEAFF

abundance: -
v_gene: TRBV18
d_gene: -
j_gene: TRBJ2-7
CDR3nt: TGTGCCAGCTCACAAAGTCGGGGGTACGAGCAGTACTTC
CDR3aa: CASSQSRGYEQYF

abundance: -
v_gene: TRBV27
d_gene: -
j_gene: TRBJ1-2
CDR3nt: TGTGCCAGCAGCCCAATGGTGGGGGTTAACTATGGCTACACCTTC
CDR3aa: CASSPMVGVNYGYTF

abundance: few
v_gene: TRBV7-2
d_gene: TRBD1
j_gene: TRBJ1-6
CDR3nt: TGTGCCAGCAGCTTACAGGGGGCGGAGCCCCTCCACTTT
CDR3aa: CASSLQGAEPLHF